The text below deals with one T cell receptor beta chain. Its antigen is unknown. No much larger clone exists at a distance of one base, and base qualities are not known. Samples from volunteer blood donors who had recovered from COVID-19 were contributed by a second Seattle source. Collaborating institutions collected whole blood in K2EDTA tubes following their own protocols. For TCRbeta analysis, collaborators shipped samples in one of three forms: frozen whole blood, isolated PBMCs, or DNA extracted from either of those sample types. These data come from a study of blood T cell repertoires in COVID-19 (TCRdb year 2020). With respect to the entire study: Samples from collaborators originated in the United States, Italy and Spain and spanned both the acute and convalescent phases of COVID-19. The prospective study material was composed of cDNA or gDNA derived from T cells, B-cell-depleted T cells, or PBMCs. The dataset comprised deeply sampled blood TCRbeta repertoires from subjects exposed to, actively infected with, or recovered from COVID-19. The repertoires were made available in a free public database intended to serve as a resource for research on the immune response to SARS-CoV-2. Samples came from the ongoing ImmuneRACE study (first 160 participants) plus 1,254 subjects from 6 global collaborators. The sample metadata nearly always contained a de-identified subject ID, COVID-19 status, age in years and sex. Where HLA class I and class II types were available, the types were taken from metadata supplied by the sample provider, not from assay-based typing.

Findings and caveats that apply to the study as a whole: How much clinical and demographic metadata was included differed by source and by participant, and the metadata was provided uncurated.

TCRbeta CDR3 regions were amplified from genomic DNA using the immunoSEQ Assay, a bias-controlled multiplex PCR. The authors' pipeline ran thus. Within the assay, amplification of reference gene primers was used to estimate how many nucleated cells each sample contained. To quantify the absolute abundance of each unique TCRbeta CDR3 rearrangement, sequence reads were collapsed and filtered. For each sample, productive Simpson clonality was calculated as the square root of Simpson's diversity index across productive rearrangements. TCRdb obtained this table from immuneACCESS and retained in-frame rearrangements with V and J assigned. These tables miss some clones; where compared with another copy, unresolved V genes account for less than half of the shortfall, and the remainder is unexplained. V and J calls and clone size follow that table, whereas D and trimming were derived from the DNA. For this sample there are over 200,000 clones; about 90% appear just once. The biggest ten clones account for roughly 12% of the sample.

The source material was peripheral blood. The origin of this receptor is a woman aged 18-29 years who had recovered from COVID-19.

The CDR3 reads CASSLRGRPTGELFF. The sequence in DNA is TGTGCCAGCAGTTTAAGGGGGAGACCCACCGGGGAGCTGTTTTTT. The rearrangement combines TRBV27 with TRBJ2-2, with TRBD1 perhaps the D gene, on 6 matching bases. V is cut by 2 bases and J by 4 bases, and the space between the germline ends is 11 bases. The CDR3, cysteine through phenylalanine, is 15 amino acids long. The retained sequence is limited to the CDR3, 45 bases, with the frame set at the first base. From the germline V gene (reference sequence), CDR1 is MNHEY and CDR2 is SMNVEV.